This paragraph covers one T cell receptor (beta chain) sequence. Its specificity is not known. These data come from a study of Ad26.COV2.S vaccination and SARS-CoV-2 variants. In the study overall: Ad26.COV2.S was injected intramuscularly once or twice, 56 days apart.

Sequencing used immunoSEQ multiplex PCR; TCRdb keeps in-frame clones, though not all of them. The table includes 350,000 to 500,000 clones, about 90% detected once. Study-level findings and limits: The breadth of spike-specific CD8+ and CD4+ T cell responses after vaccination was reportedly substantial.

Germline CDR1 and CDR2: SGHTA and FQGTGA. The length of the CDR3 is 15 residues. Trimming left V 2 bases short and J 4 bases short, with 14 bases between. Treatment described: around 19 received Ad26.COV2.S at low or high dose, single or two shots; 5 received placebo; per-sample allocation not given. At day 63 after the first vaccine or placebo injection, samples were drawn. At a Boston site, the person donating was an adult of 18-55 years. This vaccine is an Ad26 vector that expresses the Wuhan-strain SARS-CoV-2 spike. Sequencing was performed on peripheral blood, taken in a trial of Ad26.COV2.S vaccine versus placebo. J is TRBJ2-5 and V is TRBV7-3; perhaps TRBD1 as D (6 bases). This sequence was found in a person aged 18-65 years who received the Ad26.COV2.S COVID-19 vaccine or a placebo. The CDR3 DNA sequence: TGTGCCAGCAGCTTATTGGGGGCGCAGGGAGAGACCCAGTACTTC. It encodes CASSLLGAQGETQYF.